The rows below give T cell receptor beta chains drawn from one sample of a study of blood T cell repertoires in COVID-19. Here immunoSEQ multiplex PCR was the method, and the copy in TCRdb shows in-frame clones only, minus some. The table has approximately 210,000 clones, around 92% seen once. Source material: PBMCs or T cells enriched from blood (not recorded which). Receptors originate from a woman between 18 and 30 years old who had recovered from COVID-19. Both conserved end residues are part of each CDR3. The D gene is left open where the match is weak. Size is omitted from some rows. Given values are once, few, many or a class for expanded clones.

TRBD2,.,TRBV5-4,TRBJ2-7,14,TGTGCCAGCAGCTTTTCTAGCGGGGCTAACGAGCAGTACTTC,CASSFSSGANEQYF
TRBD1,.,TRBV28,TRBJ1-4,15,TGTGCCAGCACCGGCCCCGACAGGGGTAATGAAAAACTGTTTTTT,CASTGPDRGNEKLFF
.,.,TRBV18,TRBJ1-1,13,TGTGCCAGCTCACTGCAGGAGGGCACTGAAGCTTTCTTT,CASSLQEGTEAFF
.,.,TRBV3-1/TRBV3-2,TRBJ1-3,12,TGTGCCAGCGGTTACGGTGGAAACACCATATATTTT,CASGYGGNTIYF
TRBD1,.,TRBV6-1,TRBJ1-2,16,TGTGCCAGCAGCGAAAGGGACAGGGAACCCCTCTATGGCTACACCTTC,CASSERDREPLYGYTF
TRBD1,.,TRBV19,TRBJ1-1,13,TGTGCCAGTAGTTACCTCCGGACAGGTGAAGCTTTCTTT,CASSYLRTGEAFF
.,.,TRBV9,TRBJ1-2,13,TGTGCCAGCAGCGTCGGGACTGACTATGGCTACACCTTC,CASSVGTDYGYTF
.,.,TRBV25-1,TRBJ1-1,12,TGTGCCAGCAGTGCACAGGCCCGAAAAGCTTTCTTT,CASSAQARKAFF
TRBD2,.,TRBV28,TRBJ2-3,15,TGTGCCAGCGGTACGGGGGGGGCCGTGGAAGATACGCAGTATTTT,CASGTGGAVEDTQYF
.,.,TRBV5-1,TRBJ1-1,15,TGCGCCAGCAGCTTGGTGCCGGGAGGGAACACTGAAGCTTTCTTT,CASSLVPGGNTEAFF
TRBD1,.,TRBV19,TRBJ1-1,13,TGTGCCAGTCGGGACAGGGCTTACGCTGAAGCTTTCTTT,CASRDRAYAEAFF
.,once,TRBV11-2,TRBJ2-7,19,TGTGCCAGCAGTTTTCCCCGCTCCGTGGCAAACGTTTTTCCCTACGAGCAGTACTTC,CASSFPRSVANVFPYEQYF
TRBD2,.,TRBV19,TRBJ2-1,18,TGTGCCAGTAGTATAATAGGCTGGAGTAGCGGGGCGTACAATGAGCAGTTCTTC,CASSIIGWSSGAYNEQFF
.,.,TRBV10-3,TRBJ1-1,13,TGTGCCATCGGGGAGCGGGGCAGGGGTGAAGCTTTCTTT,CAIGERGRGEAFF
.,.,TRBV5-6,TRBJ2-6,16,TGTGCCAGCAGCTTGTCGGTTACCTCTGGGGCCAACGTCCTGACTTTC,CASSLSVTSGANVLTF
TRBD2,.,TRBV5-1,TRBJ2-3,17,TGCGCCAGCAGTAGTAGCGGGGGGTACCCTAGCACAGATACGCAGTATTTT,CASSSSGGYPSTDTQYF
TRBD1,.,TRBV25-1,TRBJ1-3,16,TGTGCCACCCAACCGGGACAGGGAATCTCTGGAAACACCATATATTTT,CATQPGQGISGNTIYF
.,.,TRBV4-1,TRBJ1-1,18,TGCGCCAGCAGCCAAGATCCGCGCGCGGGGGCGGGAAGCACTGAAGCTTTCTTT,CASSQDPRAGAGSTEAFF
TRBD1,.,TRBV10-3,TRBJ2-2,17,TGTGCCATCAGTCGACTGGACAGGCAACCGAACACCGGGGAGCTGTTTTTT,CAISRLDRQPNTGELFF
.,.,TRBV20-1,TRBJ2-3,17,TGCAGTGCTAGTGGCGGACACGCTAGCGTCTGGGGAGATACGCAGTATTTT,CSASGGHASVWGDTQYF
.,.,TRBV6-5,TRBJ1-1,13,TGTGCCAGCAGTATCGGGAAGAGCACTGAAGCTTTCTTT,CASSIGKSTEAFF
TRBD1,.,TRBV5-4,TRBJ1-1,13,TGTGCCGTACAGGGGGCGGATATCGCTGAAGCTTTCTTT,CAVQGADIAEAFF
.,once,TRBV15,TRBJ1-2,17,TGTGCCACCAGCAGAGAGTCCTGGGCAGACGACAACTATGGCTACACCTTC,CATSRESWADDNYGYTF
.,.,TRBV19,TRBJ1-6,15,TGTGCCAGTAGTAGGACACAGGGATATAATTCACCCCTCCACTTT,CASSRTQGYNSPLHF
TRBD2,once,TRBV15,TRBJ2-1,15,TGTGCCACCAGCAACCCCGGGACTAGCGGACCAGAGCAGTTCTTC,CATSNPGTSGPEQFF
.,.,TRBV18,TRBJ2-2,15,TGTGCCAGCTCACCAGTTGGGGGGAGCACCGGGGAGCTGTTTTTT,CASSPVGGSTGELFF
TRBD2,.,TRBV4-1,TRBJ2-7,18,TGCGCCAGCAGCCAAATGACCCTAGCGGGGGACCGCTCCTACGAGCAGTACTTC,CASSQMTLAGDRSYEQYF
TRBD1,.,TRBV27,TRBJ2-7,14,TGTGCCAGCAGGGGGGTCGGGACAGACTACGAGCAGTACTTC,CASRGVGTDYEQYF
.,few,TRBV28,TRBJ2-3,16,TGTGCCAGCAGTTTGGCAGGGGCAGGAAGCACAGATACGCAGTATTTT,CASSLAGAGSTDTQYF
.,.,TRBV6-1,TRBJ1-6,16,TGTGCCAGCAGTGAAGTTGGAGGGGAAATTAATTCACCCCTCCACTTT,CASSEVGGEINSPLHF
TRBD1,.,TRBV6-5,TRBJ2-5,14,TGTGCCAGCAGTACAGGGGAGAATGTTGAGACCCAGTACTTC,CASSTGENVETQYF
.,.,TRBV27,TRBJ2-3,12,TGTGCCAGCAACAGGGTATCGGATACGCAGTATTTT,CASNRVSDTQYF
.,.,TRBV27,TRBJ2-7,13,TGTGCCAGCCAGGGCCCAGGTTCCTACGAGCAGTACTTC,CASQGPGSYEQYF